Included here is one TCR beta chain sequence, with context. No antigen is known for it. These data are taken from a study of OX40 agonist ivuxolimab in advanced cancers. The study, taken as a whole, reports: Clonal expansion in partial responders at 0.1-3.0 mg/kg ranked among the lowest.

The table came from immunoSEQ multiplex PCR; TCRdb's copy has only in-frame clones and leaves some out. The repertoire holds fewer than 20,000 clones, with 84% as singletons. This clonotype was sampled from an adult with an advanced solid tumor such as melanoma, head and neck, liver or kidney cancer. Sample: CD4+ or CD8+ T cells sorted from blood, taken in a trial of the OX40 agonist ivuxolimab.

The CDR3 DNA follows: TGTGCCAGCAGCTTAGGTTTGGGGGGGACCATGAACACTGAAGCTTTCTTT. This translates into CASSLGLGGTMNTEAFF. The chain employs TRBV7-9 and TRBJ1-1, with D maybe TRBD1 (5 bases). Looked up from germline, CDR1 is SEHNR and CDR2 is FQNEAQ (reference sequence). The CDR3 extends over 17 amino acids. Trimming took off 1 base at V and 0 bases at J, with 15 bases between the two ends.